Shown below are 28 T cell receptor beta chains from a single sample sequenced in a study of T cell changes during pregnancy in multiple sclerosis. The protocol was immunoSEQ multiplex PCR, while the TCRdb copy is restricted to in-frame clones and leaves out a portion. The sample lists about 46,000 clones, 92% occurring once. The material was CD4+ T cells from peripheral blood mononuclear cells, obtained after pregnancy. The receptors were sampled from a female donor with multiple sclerosis, enrolled in a pregnancy study.

This clone was detected a few times. The V gene is TRBV9, the J gene TRBJ2-7, with TRBD1 matching 7 bases. The V and J ends lost 3 bases and 0 bases, in that order; junction bases with no gene match: 12. Germline V gene data show CDR1 as SGDLS and CDR2 as YYNGEE. CDR3 length equals 17 residues. CDR3 sequence: CASSGSHSGTASYEQYF. For the CDR3, the DNA is TGTGCCAGCAGCGGATCACACTCCGGGACAGCCTCCTACGAGCAGTACTTC.

The rearrangement uses TRBV2 and TRBJ1-5; D call uncertain. Germline V gene sequence: CDR1 SNHLY, CDR2 FYNNEI. Trimming took off 4 bases at V and 4 bases at J, with 8 bases between the two ends. This CDR3 comprises 13 residues. In nucleotides, the CDR3 is TGTGCCAGCAGTGCTTTCCAGAATCAGCCCCAGCATTTT. The encoded protein is CASSAFQNQPQHF. Using reference TRBV2 and TRBJ1-5 for the parts outside the CDR3, the full variable domain is EPEVTQTPSHQVTQMGQEVILRCVPISNHLYFYWYRQILGQKVEFLVSFYNNEISEKSEIFDDQFSVERPDGSNFTLKIRSTKLEDSAMYFCASSAFQNQPQHFGDGTRLSIL.

The chain is built from TRBV7-8 and TRBJ2-7, with 12 bases lining up with TRBD1. Germline V lookup: CDR1 SGHVS, CDR2 FQNEAQ. The ends lost 8 bases at V and 2 bases at J; junction bases unmatched: 7. The CDR3 sequence is 15 residues long. As DNA, the CDR3 is TGTGCCAGCTCCCTGGGACAGGGGGCGCCCTACGAGCAGTACTTC. This codes for CASSLGQGAPYEQYF.

The CDR3 is CASSPYRDRGNQPQHF. The CDR3 region has the DNA TGTGCCAGCAGTCCCTACCGGGACAGGGGGAACCAGCCCCAGCATTTT. The chain joins TRBV6-6 to TRBJ1-5, with 11 nucleotides matching TRBD1. Trimming at V came to 5 bases and at J to 7 bases, leaving 10 bases not matched to a gene. CDR1 and CDR2 (germline): MNHNY, SVGAGI (reference sequence). The CDR3 is 16 amino acids.

J is TRBJ2-3 and V is TRBV11-3; tentatively, D is TRBD2 (6 bases). V was trimmed by 3 bases and J by 4 bases, leaving 17 bases between them. Germline assignment: CDR1 SGHNT and CDR2 YENEEA. This CDR3 has 16 residues. The CDR3 sequence is CASSLSRGSAPDTQYF. CDR3 sequence (DNA): TGTGCCAGCAGCTTGTCTCGGGGGAGTGCGCCAGATACGCAGTATTTT.

The chain employs TRBV7-9 and TRBJ1-2, with 8 bases lining up with TRBD1. Germline CDR1 and CDR2: SEHNR and FQNEAQ (reference sequence). This CDR3 is built from 17 residues. The V segment lost 1 base and the J segment 5 bases; nucleotides outside the gene matches: 12. In DNA form, the CDR3 reads TGTGCCAGCAGCTTAGGGGACAGGCCAAACTCTCTTTATGGCTACACCTTC. Its translation: CASSLGDRPNSLYGYTF.

V gene TRBV6-1 combines with J gene TRBJ2-7; 8 bases are shared with TRBD1. The junction had 17 bases not matched to a gene; V was cut back by 2 bases and J by 5 bases. The CDR3 loop spans 18 amino acids. Germline V gene data show CDR1 as MNHNS and CDR2 as SASEGT. The CDR3 loop is CASSELPLTGAVRNEQYF. Here the CDR3 DNA reads TGTGCCAGCAGTGAACTCCCCCTGACAGGGGCTGTGAGGAACGAGCAGTACTTC.

V is TRBV9 and J is TRBJ1-2; tentatively, D is TRBD1 (6 bases). Between the trimmed V and J ends, which lost 3 bases and 4 bases, there was a span of 13 bases. The CDR3 is made up of 14 amino acids. The germline gives CDR1 SGDLS, CDR2 YYNGEE. DNA for the CDR3: TGTGCCAGCAGCGCAAACACAGGGCCCTATGGCTACACCTTC. It translates to CASSANTGPYGYTF.

The chain employs TRBV5-4 and TRBJ2-1; D might be TRBD2 (6 bases). The CDR3 has 18 residues. CDR1 and CDR2 (germline): SGHNT, YYREEE (reference sequence). Trimming took 3 bases from V and 4 from J, leaving 23 bases between them. Written as DNA, the CDR3 is TGTGCCAGCAGCTCGCCCTCCACCGGGAGCACCCTTTACAATGAGCAGTTCTTC. Protein product: CASSSPSTGSTLYNEQFF.

This chain uses TRBV6-6 with TRBJ1-2; 10 nucleotides agree with TRBD1. The CDR3 length is 16 residues. V was clipped by 5 bases and J by 2 bases; unmatched bases: 8. The germline CDR1 and CDR2 sequences are MNHNY and SVGAGI (reference sequence). The CDR3 protein is CASSPGTGVFNYGYTF. In DNA form, the CDR3 reads TGTGCCAGCAGTCCCGGGACAGGGGTCTTCAACTATGGCTACACCTTC.

CDR3 sequence: CASSPPSTSGAETQYF. As DNA, the CDR3 is TGTGCCAGCAGCCCCCCGTCGACTAGCGGGGCGGAGACCCAGTACTTC. The chain joins TRBV5-5 to TRBJ2-5; 11 bases map to TRBD2. CDR3 length: 16 residues. J gave up 5 bases and V 4 bases, and 10 bases lay outside the gene matches. Germline loops: CDR1 SGHKS, CDR2 YYEKEE (reference sequence).

The chain's CDR3 is CASSSPSSNQPQHF. The CDR3 DNA reads as TGTGCCAGCAGCTCCCCCAGTAGCAATCAGCCCCAGCATTTT. The chain uses TRBV5-6 and TRBJ1-5; D gene uncertain. Per the germline V gene, CDR1 is SGHDT and CDR2 is YYEEEE. Deletions cut 3 bases from V and 0 bases from J, with 7 bases between. The CDR3 is 14 residues long.

The chain joins TRBV6-1 to TRBJ2-5, with D unclear. V was trimmed by 2 bases and J by 1 base, leaving 5 bases between them. This CDR3 contains 13 residues. Germline V gene sequence: CDR1 MNHNS, CDR2 SASEGT. CDR3 in DNA: TGTGCCAGCAGTGAATTCGGCCAAGAGACCCAGTACTTC. Protein sequence: CASSEFGQETQYF.

The chain joins TRBV5-6 to TRBJ1-2; 8 bases match TRBD1. Germline V lookup: CDR1 SGHDT, CDR2 YYEEEE. There are 13 residues in the CDR3. V gave up 4 bases and J gave up 9 bases; unmatched junction bases: 8. The CDR3 region has the DNA TGTGCCAGCAGCCTGGACAGGGCGGTCAGCTACACCTTC. Its protein is CASSLDRAVSYTF. The entire variable domain, with the rest obtained from reference TRBV5-6 and TRBJ1-2, is as follows: DAGVTQSPTHLIKTRGQQVTLRCSPKSGHDTVSWYQQALGQGPQFIFQYYEEEERQRGNFPDRFSGHQFPNYSSELNVNALLLGDSALYLCASSLDRAVSYTFGSGTRLTVV.

This sequence joins TRBV27 and TRBJ2-3; TRBD2 aligns across 14 bases. Unmatched junction bases numbered 5, after V lost 6 bases and J lost 0 bases. CDR1 and CDR2 (germline): MNHEY, SMNVEV (reference sequence). This CDR3 contains 17 residues. DNA for the CDR3: TGTGCCAGCAGAGGACTAGCGGGAGGTACTAGCACAGATACGCAGTATTTT. Translating it yields CASRGLAGGTSTDTQYF.

V usage is TRBV5-1 and J usage is TRBJ2-1; no definite D call. CDR1 is SGHRS and CDR2 is YFSETQ in the germline V gene. Trimming pared 7 bases from V and 4 bases from J, leaving 6 bases between. This CDR3 comprises 11 residues. The CDR3 reads CASQAYNEQFF. The CDR3 region has the DNA TGCGCCAGCCAAGCTTACAATGAGCAGTTCTTC. Supplemented by reference TRBV5-1 and TRBJ2-1, the full variable domain reads KAGVTQTPRYLIKTRGQQVTLSCSPISGHRSVSWYQQTPGQGLQFLFEYFSETQRNKGNFPGRFSGRQFSNSRSEMNVSTLELGDSALYLCASQAYNEQFFGPGTRLTVL.

The J gene is TRBJ2-1, the V gene TRBV30; D is possibly TRBD2 (5 bases). CDR3 length: 12 residues. The V gene's germline CDR1 is GTSNPN and CDR2 SVGIG (reference sequence). The V and J ends lost 2 bases and 9 bases respectively, with 11 bases between them. CDR3 DNA: TGTGCCTGGAGTCGGAGGTGGGTTGAGCAGTTCTTC. This gives the protein CAWSRRWVEQFF.

The J gene is TRBJ2-7, the V gene TRBV27, with D perhaps matching TRBD2 (5 bases). V gave up 2 bases and J gave up 0 bases, with 26 bases separating them. From germline, CDR1 is MNHEY and CDR2 SMNVEV (reference sequence). This CDR3 is 20 amino acids long. Here the CDR3 DNA reads TGTGCCAGCAGTTTAACCCCTCGGGGTGGCGGCGTCGGGATCTCCTACGAGCAGTACTTC. This encodes CASSLTPRGGGVGISYEQYF.

The chain uses TRBV15 and TRBJ1-4; tentatively, D is TRBD1 (5 bases). The V and J ends lost 5 bases and 2 bases respectively, with 12 bases between them. The germline V gene encodes CDR1 LNHNV and CDR2 YYDKDF (reference sequence). This CDR3 is built from 15 residues. Here the CDR3 reads CATSGQGFTNEKLFF. The CDR3 DNA is TGTGCCACCAGCGGTCAGGGATTCACTAATGAAAAACTGTTTTTT. The whole variable domain, filled in from reference TRBV15 and TRBJ1-4, reads DAMVIQNPRYQVTQFGKPVTLSCSQTLNHNVMYWYQQKSSQAPKLLFHYYDKDFNNEADTPDNFQSRRPNTSFCFLDIRSPGLGDTAMYLCATSGQGFTNEKLFFGSGTQLSVL.

J is TRBJ1-2 and V is TRBV11-2, with D perhaps matching TRBD1 (6 bases). In germline, CDR1 is SGHAT, CDR2 FQNNGV. The CDR3 has 14 residues. Trimming left V 7 bases short and J 4 bases short, with 16 bases between. The CDR3 nucleotides are TGTGCCAGCACAATCGGGGGGGCGCGCTATGGCTACACCTTC. Its translation is CASTIGGARYGYTF. The entire variable domain, with the rest obtained from reference TRBV11-2 and TRBJ1-2, is as follows: EAGVAQSPRYKIIEKRQSVAFWCNPISGHATLYWYQQILGQGPKLLIQFQNNGVVDDSQLPKDRFSAERLKGVDSTLKIQPAKLEDSAVYLCASTIGGARYGYTFGSGTRLTVV.

A single count supports this clone. V gene TRBV6-6 combines with J gene TRBJ1-1; D not certain. The CDR3 runs to 15 residues. Trimming pared 7 bases from V and 3 bases from J, leaving 18 bases between. The germline V gene has CDR1 MNHNY and CDR2 SVGAGI (reference sequence). CDR3 nucleotide sequence: TGTGCCAGCATTTATAGCGGGGTGCCATACACTGAAGCTTTCTTT. Translating it yields CASIYSGVPYTEAFF.

The rearrangement joins TRBV5-5 to TRBJ2-1, with 11 positions matching TRBD2. CDR3 length equals 20 residues. Germline V gives CDR1 SGHKS, CDR2 YYEKEE (reference sequence). V trimming: 2 bases; J trimming: 2 bases; junction bases outside the gene matches: 15. CDR3 amino acids: CASSLVLAGGIPKPYNEQFF. CDR3 sequence (DNA): TGTGCCAGCAGCTTAGTTCTAGCGGGAGGTATCCCTAAGCCCTACAATGAGCAGTTCTTC.

The chain links TRBV19 to TRBJ1-5, with 9 bases fitting TRBD1. Germline trimming cut 4 bases from V and 1 base from J; bases unmatched to any gene: 5. Germline lookup yields CDR1 LNHDA and CDR2 SQIVND (reference sequence). This CDR3 is 16 amino acids long. For the CDR3, the DNA is TGTGCCAGTAGTACGGGACAGGGTAGGAGCAATCAGCCCCAGCATTTT. It specifies CASSTGQGRSNQPQHF.

The chain links TRBV10-1 to TRBJ1-3; a possible D gene is TRBD1 (5 bases). CDR3 length: 13 residues. V was cut by 7 bases and J by 2 bases, with 9 bases left in between. Germline CDR1 is WNHNN and CDR2 is SYGVQD (reference sequence). This CDR3 reads CASKPGTGNTIYF. The CDR3 coding sequence is TGCGCCAGCAAACCAGGGACTGGAAACACCATATATTTT.

The chain joins TRBV29-1 to TRBJ2-5; 8 bases agree with TRBD2. In germline, CDR1 is SQVTM, CDR2 ANQGSEA. J was trimmed by 5 bases and V by 3 bases; bases with no gene match: 8. The CDR3 is 14 amino acids. The CDR3 spells CSVDSGSRLETQYF. In DNA, the CDR3 is TGCAGCGTTGACAGCGGGAGTAGATTGGAGACCCAGTACTTC.

The count of this clone is one. The rearrangement links TRBV5-4 to TRBJ2-5; tentative D call: TRBD2 (6 bases). The CDR3 has 14 residues. In germline, CDR1 is SGHNT, CDR2 YYREEE (reference sequence). V lost 3 bases and J lost 2, with 11 bases in between. The CDR3, as DNA: TGTGCCAGCAGCTCCGGGACTTTTCAAGAGACCCAGTACTTC. It translates to CASSSGTFQETQYF.

The chain recombines TRBV14 with TRBJ1-1, with D tentatively TRBD1 (5 bases). The germline V gene encodes CDR1 SGHDN and CDR2 FVKESK. Trimming stripped 6 bases from V and 5 bases from J, with 7 bases between. The CDR3 length is 11 residues. This CDR3 reads CASRRGTEAFF. The CDR3 nucleotides read TGTGCCAGCAGAAGGGGTACTGAAGCTTTCTTT.

On this clone itself: Germline is not matched at one junction end, which may reflect a read error. This sample includes further DNA sequences coding for the same CDR3. The rearrangement joins TRBV28 to TRBJ1-1, with a tentative D call TRBD1 (6 bases). Per germline, CDR1 MDHEN and CDR2 SYDVKM. The CDR3 totals 14 residues. The chain's CDR3 is CASSPSGVFTEAFF. CDR3 nucleotides: TGTGCCAGCAGTCCGTCAGGGGTCTTCACTGAAGCTTTTTTT.